This TCR beta chain was captured by sequencing in a study of CXCR3-negative and CXCR3-positive naive CD8 T cells. Whole-study findings and limits: CXCR3-positive naive cells had TRB CDR3s that were more hydrophobic than CXCR3-negative naive cells had. Naive cells, whether CXCR3-negative or CXCR3-positive, had similar TRBV-TRBJ usage, while memory cells differed. Comparably high diversity was seen in both naive subsets, and much lower diversity in memory CD8+ cells. Naive subsets had comparable surface CD5; TCR strength was inferred from TRB CDR3 properties.

Germline V gene sequence: CDR1 SQVTM, CDR2 ANQGSEA. This CDR3 spans 11 amino acids. About this clonotype itself: Its specificity is not known.

Every CD8+ subset sample held some 300,000 flow-sorted cells, done in triplicate. The method, 5' RACE with UMI labels, was used to prepare the TRB cDNA libraries. TCRdb reprocessed the 5' RACE reads and reports one entry per CDR3 protein, with no DNA. The sample data list 90,000 to 150,000 distinct CDR3 sequences. Sequenced material: naive CXCR3+ CD8+ T cells from blood. Subset defined: CD45RO-CCR7+CD27+CD95- naive CD8+ T cells expressing CXCR3 (TNR3+). The source is a human donor in good health. Some clones in this sample may be carry-over from other donors' samples. The V gene is TRBV29-1, the J gene TRBJ1-2. CDR3: CSVEEGNGYTF.